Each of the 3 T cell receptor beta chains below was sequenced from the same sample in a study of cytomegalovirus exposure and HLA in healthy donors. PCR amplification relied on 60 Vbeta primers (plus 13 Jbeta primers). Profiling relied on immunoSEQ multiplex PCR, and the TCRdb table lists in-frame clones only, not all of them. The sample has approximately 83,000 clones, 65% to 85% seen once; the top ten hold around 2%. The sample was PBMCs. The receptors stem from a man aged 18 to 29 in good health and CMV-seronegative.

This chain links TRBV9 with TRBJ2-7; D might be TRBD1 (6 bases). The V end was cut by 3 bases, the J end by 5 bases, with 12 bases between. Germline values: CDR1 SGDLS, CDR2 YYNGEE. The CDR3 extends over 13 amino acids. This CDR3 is CASSAAYRDEQYF. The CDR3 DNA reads TGTGCCAGCAGCGCCGCATACAGGGACGAGCAGTACTTC.

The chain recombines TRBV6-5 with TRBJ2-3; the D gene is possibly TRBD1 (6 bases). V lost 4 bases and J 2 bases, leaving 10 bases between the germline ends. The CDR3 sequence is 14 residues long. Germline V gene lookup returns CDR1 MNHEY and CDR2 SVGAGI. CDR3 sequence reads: CASSSRGYTDTQYF. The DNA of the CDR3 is TGTGCCAGCAGTTCCAGGGGATACACAGATACGCAGTATTTT.

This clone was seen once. CDR3 in DNA: TGTGCCAGCTCACCCGTAAAAGGGCAGGGGAATTTTAATGGCTACACCTTC. Protein product: CASSPVKGQGNFNGYTF. J is TRBJ1-2 and V is TRBV18; the D gene is possibly TRBD1 (6 bases). Germline-derived CDR1 and CDR2 are KGHSH and LQKENI. Deletions cut 3 bases from V and 6 bases from J, with 23 bases between. CDR3 length equals 17 residues.